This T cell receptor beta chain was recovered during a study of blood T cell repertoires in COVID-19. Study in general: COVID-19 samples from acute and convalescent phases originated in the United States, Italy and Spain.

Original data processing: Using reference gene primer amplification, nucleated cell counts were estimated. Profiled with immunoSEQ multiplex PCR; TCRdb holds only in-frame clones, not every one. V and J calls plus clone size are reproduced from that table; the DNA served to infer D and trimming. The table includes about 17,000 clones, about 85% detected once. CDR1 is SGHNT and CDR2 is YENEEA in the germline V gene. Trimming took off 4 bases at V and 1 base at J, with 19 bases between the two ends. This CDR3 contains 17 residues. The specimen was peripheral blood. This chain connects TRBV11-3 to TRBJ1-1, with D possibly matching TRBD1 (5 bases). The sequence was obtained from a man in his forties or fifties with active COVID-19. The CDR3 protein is CASSSIDRGRGNTEAFF. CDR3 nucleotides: TGTGCCAGCAGCTCTATTGATAGGGGTAGGGGGAACACTGAAGCTTTCTTT. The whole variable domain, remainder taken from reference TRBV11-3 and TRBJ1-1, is EAGVVQSPRYKIIEKKQPVAFWCNPISGHNTLYWYLQNLGQGPELLIRYENEEAVDDSQLPKDRFSAERLKGVDSTLKIQPAELGDSAVYLCASSSIDRGRGNTEAFFGQGTRLTVV.